This is a list of T cell receptor beta chains from one sample in a study of cytomegalovirus exposure and HLA in healthy donors. Here immunoSEQ multiplex PCR was the method, and the copy in TCRdb shows in-frame clones only, minus some. The data contain tens of thousands of clones, around 58% of them singletons. The sample was PBMCs. These TCRs come from a man aged 25 to 45 in good health and CMV-seropositive. The CDR3 runs from the conserved cysteine through the conserved F or W. D genes are given only for firm matches. The size field is filled for only some rows; it gives once, few, many or a size class.

>NA|TRBJ2-3|once|TRBV18
TGTGCCAGCTCACCATCGGGGAATAGGGCAGATACGCAGTATTTT
CASSPSGNRADTQYF
>TRBD1|TRBJ1-1|few|TRBV5-6
TGTGCCAGCAGCCCGTGGGACAGGGGAGGAACTGAAGCTTTCTTT
CASSPWDRGGTEAFF
>TRBD2|TRBJ2-3|NA|TRBV19
TGTGCCAGTAGTATACCGGGACTAGCGCCAACAGATACGCAGTATTTT
CASSIPGLAPTDTQYF
>TRBD2|TRBJ2-7|NA|TRBV19
TGTGCCAGTAGTTCCCCTAGCGGGACTAGCTCCTACGAGCAGTACTTC
CASSSPSGTSSYEQYF
>TRBD1|TRBJ2-7|once|TRBV19
TGTGCCAGTAGTATCAGGGGGCCCTCCTACGAGCAGTACTTC
CASSIRGPSYEQYF
>TRBD2|TRBJ2-5|NA|TRBV7-6
TGTGCCAGCAGCCCGCAGATAGCGGGTCCTTCGGGTGAGACCCAGTACTTC
CASSPQIAGPSGETQYF
>TRBD2|TRBJ2-5|few|TRBV10-3
TGTGCCATCAGTGAGAGGTCTAGCGGGGTGTTGGGGACCCAGTACTTC
CAISERSSGVLGTQYF
>TRBD1|TRBJ1-5|NA|TRBV7-9
TGTGCCAGCAGTTCGGGACAGAGCAATCAGCCCCAGCATTTT
CASSSGQSNQPQHF
>NA|TRBJ1-1|NA|TRBV11-3
TGTGCCAGCAGCTTAGATCCAGTAGCTGCAGCTTTCTTT
CASSLDPVAAAFF
>NA|TRBJ2-2|NA|TRBV14
TGTGCCAGCAGCCAATACAGAAAACTGAACACCGGGGAGCTGTTTTTT
CASSQYRKLNTGELFF
>TRBD1|TRBJ1-5|NA|TRBV4-1
TGCGCCAGCAGCCAAGAAATACAGGGGGCGCGAAATCAGCCCCAGCATTTT
CASSQEIQGARNQPQHF
>TRBD1|TRBJ2-2|NA|TRBV14
TGTGCCAGCAGCCAGGGACAGGGGGCGCCCGGGGAGCTGTTTTTT
CASSQGQGAPGELFF
>TRBD1|TRBJ1-2|few|TRBV6-5
TGTGCCAGCAGGCTGACAGGGAATCATGGCTACACCTTC
CASRLTGNHGYTF
>TRBD1|TRBJ1-1|NA|TRBV10-3
TGTGCCATCAGTGAGTCGGGACAGGGGAACACTGAAGCTTTCTTT
CAISESGQGNTEAFF
>NA|TRBJ2-1|NA|TRBV6-4
TGTGCCAGCAGTCCTTCCTCGCTGCGGGATGAGCAGTTCTTC
CASSPSSLRDEQFF
>TRBD1|TRBJ1-2|few|TRBV6-5
TGTGCCAGCAGTGCGCGGCAGGGGGCTGACTACACCTTC
CASSARQGADYTF
>NA|TRBJ1-5|NA|TRBV27
TGTGCCAGCAGCGGGGGAACCTATAGCAATCAGCCCCAGCATTTT
CASSGGTYSNQPQHF
>NA|TRBJ2-5|NA|TRBV28
TGTGCCTGCGAGGAGACCCAGTACTTC
CACEETQYF
>TRBD2|TRBJ2-1|NA|TRBV5-8
TGTGCCAGCAGCTCCGGGACTAGGGGCCATGAGCAGTTCTTC
CASSSGTRGHEQFF
>NA|TRBJ2-7|NA|TRBV4-3
TGCGCCAGCAGCCAAGAAAGCGGAATTGGGTACGAGCAGTACTTC
CASSQESGIGYEQYF
>TRBD1|TRBJ2-5|NA|TRBV6-6
TGTGCCAGCACCCGGGACAGACAAGAGACCCAGTACTTC
CASTRDRQETQYF
>NA|TRBJ2-1|NA|TRBV6-5
TGTGCCAGCAGTTACGCTATCTCCTACAATGAGCAGTTCTTC
CASSYAISYNEQFF
>TRBD1|TRBJ1-6|few|TRBV6-4
TGTGCCAGCCGACAGGGAGATAATTCACCCCTCCACTTT
CASRQGDNSPLHF
>NA|TRBJ2-3|NA|TRBV5-1
TGCGCCAGCAGCTTCAAGACAGGCACAGATACGCAGTATTTT
CASSFKTGTDTQYF
>TRBD1|TRBJ2-7|few|TRBV29-1
TGCAGCGTTGACACCGGGACAGGGACCTACGAGCAGTACTTC
CSVDTGTGTYEQYF
>NA|TRBJ1-1|NA|TRBV27
TGTGCCAGCAGTTATCGGGGTAGGGACACTGAAGCTTTCTTT
CASSYRGRDTEAFF
>NA|TRBJ2-3|NA|TRBV6-5
TGTGCCAGCAGTTTTCGGACATCAGATACGCAGTATTTT
CASSFRTSDTQYF
>NA|TRBJ1-3|NA|TRBV9
TGTGCCAGCAGCGTTTCCGGGACACCCACAACCTCTGGAAACACCATATATTTT
CASSVSGTPTTSGNTIYF
>NA|TRBJ2-7|NA|TRBV6-5
TGTGCCAGCAGTTCATTAGCGCTCGAGCAGTACTTC
CASSSLALEQYF
>TRBD2|TRBJ2-2|NA|TRBV10-1
TGCGCCAGCATGGCTAGCGGTCGATTAGACACCGGGGAGCTGTTTTTT
CASMASGRLDTGELFF
>TRBD1|TRBJ1-1|once|TRBV5-1
TGCGCCAGCAGCTCGGGACAGGGTGGTCCGATGAACACTGAAGCTTTCTTT
CASSSGQGGPMNTEAFF
>NA|TRBJ1-2|NA|TRBV6-5
TGTGCCAGCACCGAGCGGGCTAACTATGGCTACACCTTC
CASTERANYGYTF
>NA|TRBJ1-1|NA|TRBV5-5
TGTGCCAGCAGCTTGCTCCGCAGGGCAGAAGCTTTCTTT
CASSLLRRAEAFF
>NA|TRBJ1-2|NA|TRBV5-6
TGTGCCAGCAGCCCCACGGGGGATAACTATGGCTACACCTTC
CASSPTGDNYGYTF
>NA|TRBJ2-5|NA|TRBV4-1
TGCGCCAGCAGCCAAGATAGGGGCAGGAGAGAGACCCAGTACTTC
CASSQDRGRRETQYF
>TRBD2|TRBJ2-3|NA|TRBV27
TGTGCCAGCAGTTATAGCGGGGGCACAGATACGCAGTATTTT
CASSYSGGTDTQYF
>NA|TRBJ1-5|NA|TRBV19
TGTGCCAGTAGGGGAGGGACCAACAATCAGCCCCAGCATTTT
CASRGGTNNQPQHF
>NA|TRBJ2-7|NA|TRBV5-6
TGTGCCAGCAGCCCTAGCGTCTCCTACGAGCAGTACTTC
CASSPSVSYEQYF